One sample yielded the 5 T cell receptor beta chains listed below, sequenced in a study of T-cell memory formation after mild COVID-19. Via MiXCR, TCRdb re-called the 5' RACE reads, giving one row per CDR3 protein. The repertoire holds over 350,000 distinct CDR3 sequences, with approximately 15% as singletons. Sequenced: PBMCs or a T cell subset sorted from them (not recorded which). Source of these receptors: a man between 18 and 35 years old who had mild COVID-19 (a few samples of this study predate the infection). Cell type and time point are not known.

This clonotype came up a few times. The rearrangement joins TRBV7-2 to TRBJ2-2, with 7 bases identical to TRBD2. J gave up 3 bases and V 6 bases, and 7 bases lay outside the gene matches. CDR3 length: 15 amino acids. Per germline, CDR1 SGHTA and CDR2 FQGNSA. The DNA of the CDR3 is TGTGCCAGCAGGCCGCTAGCGGTTCACACCGGGGAGCTGTTTTTT. Translation gives CASRPLAVHTGELFF.

This clonotype was seen a handful of times. The gene calls are TRBV29-1 and TRBJ2-3, with a tentative D call TRBD2 (5 bases). Germline loops: CDR1 SQVTM, CDR2 ANQGSEA. V lost 4 bases to trimming and J lost 3 bases, with 11 bases between them. CDR3 length equals 13 residues. The CDR3 region has the DNA TGCAGCGTTGGTAGCGCTTCAACAGATACGCAGTATTTT. As protein: CSVGSASTDTQYF.

The chain employs TRBV11-2 and TRBJ2-4; no reliable D call. The V gene lost 5 bases and the J gene lost 7 bases, with 15 bases spanning the gap. Germline V lookup: CDR1 SGHAT, CDR2 FQNNGV. The CDR3 is 14 residues long. The CDR3 reads CASSQSYSGNIQYF. CDR3 DNA: TGTGCCAGCAGCCAGTCTTATAGTGGGAACATTCAGTACTTC. The full variable domain, with the rest looked up from reference TRBV11-2 and TRBJ2-4, is EAGVAQSPRYKIIEKRQSVAFWCNPISGHATLYWYQQILGQGPKLLIQFQNNGVVDDSQLPKDRFSAERLKGVDSTLKIQPAKLEDSAVYLCASSQSYSGNIQYFGAGTRLSVL.

The V and J genes are TRBV5-5 and TRBJ2-5; TRBD1 matches at 8 bases. Germline V gives CDR1 SGHKS, CDR2 YYEKEE (reference sequence). V dropped 4 bases and J dropped 5; count of bases not matched to a gene: 16. The CDR3 runs 17 residues. The CDR3 region is CASSHPPSTGDRETQYF. CDR3 DNA: TGTGCCAGCAGCCATCCCCCCTCGACAGGGGATCGGGAGACCCAGTACTTC.

This clonotype was observed a handful of times. This chain links TRBV7-9 with TRBJ1-2; TRBD1 might be the D (5 bases). Trimming took 2 bases from V and 6 from J, leaving 19 bases between them. The CDR3 is 16 residues long. From germline, CDR1 is SEHNR and CDR2 FQNEAQ (reference sequence). Written as DNA, the CDR3 is TGTGCCAGCAGCTTACCCCTCCGGCCAGGGAAGGATGGCTACACCTTC. As protein: CASSLPLRPGKDGYTF.